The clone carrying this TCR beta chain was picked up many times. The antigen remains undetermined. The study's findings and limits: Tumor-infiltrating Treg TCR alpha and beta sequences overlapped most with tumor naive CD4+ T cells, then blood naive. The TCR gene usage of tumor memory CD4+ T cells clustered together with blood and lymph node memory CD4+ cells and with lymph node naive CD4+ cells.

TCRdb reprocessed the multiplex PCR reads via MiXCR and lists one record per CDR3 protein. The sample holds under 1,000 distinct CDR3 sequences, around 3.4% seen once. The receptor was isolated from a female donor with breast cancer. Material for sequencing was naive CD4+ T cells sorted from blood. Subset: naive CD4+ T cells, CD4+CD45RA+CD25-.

In nucleotides, the CDR3 is TGTGCCAGCAGTTCAAACAACGGCTATGGCTACACCTTC. It encodes CASSSNNGYGYTF. This chain joins TRBV12-3 or TRBV12-4 and TRBJ1-2; D call uncertain. This CDR3 is built from 13 residues. V lost 4 bases and J lost 4, with 10 bases in between.